The source of this TCR beta chain is a study of T cell responses to AZD1222 COVID-19 vaccine. Per germline, CDR1 SGDLS and CDR2 YYNGEE. The V and J ends lost 0 bases and 4 bases respectively, with 7 bases between them. CDR3 length equals 13 residues. TCRdb's copy holds only in-frame clones and misses some; the assay was immunoSEQ multiplex PCR. The sample consists of about 100,000 clones, approximately 88% of them appearing once. On this clone: Its target is unknown.

Study-wide results and caveats: Sampling captured repertoires only after the peak T cell response. Across spike, vaccine-associated CD4 TCRs were found, dominant at 160-218 and 743-854. Following two doses of AZD1222, Spike-specific TCR breadth and depth rose. Clonal diversity may have been underestimated in mostly white British donors.

The receptor was isolated from an adult in good health. Sequenced here: peripheral blood, sampled on day 0 of AZD1222 vaccination. The J gene is TRBJ1-1, the V gene TRBV9, with D hard to call. The CDR3 coding sequence is TGTGCCAGCAGCGTAGCGGGGAGCACTGAAGCTTTCTTT. Translating it yields CASSVAGSTEAFF.